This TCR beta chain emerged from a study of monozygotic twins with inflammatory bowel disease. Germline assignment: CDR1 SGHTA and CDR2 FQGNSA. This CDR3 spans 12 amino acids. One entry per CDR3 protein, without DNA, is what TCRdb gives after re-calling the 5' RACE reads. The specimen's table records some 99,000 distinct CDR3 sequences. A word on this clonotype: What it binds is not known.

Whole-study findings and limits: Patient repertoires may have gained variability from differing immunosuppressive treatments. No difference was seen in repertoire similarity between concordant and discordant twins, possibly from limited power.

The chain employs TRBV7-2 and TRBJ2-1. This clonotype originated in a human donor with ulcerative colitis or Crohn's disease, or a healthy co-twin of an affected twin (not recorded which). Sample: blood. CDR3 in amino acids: CASSLPLGEQFF.